This TCR beta chain appears in the sequencing data of a study of shared clonotypes between healthy human individuals. This CDR3 is 15 amino acids long. CDR1 SGHAT and CDR2 FQNNGV come from the germline V gene. V was clipped by 4 bases and J by 7 bases; unmatched bases: 12. From CD4+ cells came CD45RA+ naive and CD45RA-negative memory subsets. Assay used: immunoSEQ multiplex PCR; TCRdb lists only in-frame clones, some missing. The sample holds some 2,000,000 clones; roughly 95% are singletons and the top ten take under 0.15%. This TCR was recovered from a man aged 18 to 35 in good health. The sample comprised naive CD4+ T cells sorted from blood. Subset given: CD45RA+ positively selected. The gene calls are TRBV11-2 and TRBJ1-2; TRBD1 matches at 7 bases. The CDR3 nucleotides read TGTGCCAGCAGCTGGGACCCGGGACAGCGAAGTGGCTACACCTTC. Amino acids: CASSWDPGQRSGYTF.